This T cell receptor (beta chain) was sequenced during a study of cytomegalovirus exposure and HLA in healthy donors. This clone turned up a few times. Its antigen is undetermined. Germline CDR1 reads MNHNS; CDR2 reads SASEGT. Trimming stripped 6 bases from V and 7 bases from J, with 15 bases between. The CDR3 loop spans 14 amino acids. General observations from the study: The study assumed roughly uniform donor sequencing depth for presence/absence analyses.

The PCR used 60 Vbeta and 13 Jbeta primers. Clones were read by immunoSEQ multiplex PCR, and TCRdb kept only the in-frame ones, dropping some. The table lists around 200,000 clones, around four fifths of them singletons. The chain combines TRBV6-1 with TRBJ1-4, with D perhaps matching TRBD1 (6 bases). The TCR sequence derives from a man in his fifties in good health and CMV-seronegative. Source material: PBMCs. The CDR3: CASSPTGYGEKLFF. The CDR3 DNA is TGTGCCAGCAGCCCCACAGGGTACGGTGAAAAACTGTTTTTT.